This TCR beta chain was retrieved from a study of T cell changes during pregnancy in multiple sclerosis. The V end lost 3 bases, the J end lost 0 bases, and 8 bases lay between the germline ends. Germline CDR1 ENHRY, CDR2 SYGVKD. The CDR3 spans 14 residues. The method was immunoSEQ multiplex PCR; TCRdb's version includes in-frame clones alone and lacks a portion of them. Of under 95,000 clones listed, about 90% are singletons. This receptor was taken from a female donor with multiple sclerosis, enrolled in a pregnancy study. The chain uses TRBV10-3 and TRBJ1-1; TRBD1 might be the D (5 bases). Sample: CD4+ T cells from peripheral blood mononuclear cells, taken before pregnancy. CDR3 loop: CAISERGVNTEAFF. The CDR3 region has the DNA TGTGCCATCAGTGAACGGGGGGTGAACACTGAAGCTTTCTTT.